These 24 T cell receptor beta chains share one sample of origin, sequenced in a study of regulatory T cells in long-lasting Graves disease. Combining iRepertoire HTBI primers with Arm-PCR of CDR3 regions, the authors built TCR beta libraries. TCRdb ran MiXCR on the multiplex PCR reads and lists one entry per CDR3 protein. The sample contains 400,000 to 500,000 distinct CDR3 sequences, 16% of which appear only once. Time point here: newly diagnosed GD, antithyroid drugs for less than 3 months. Scientists built the TCR library using RNA that was extracted from PBMCs. These same data were also listed under a study on T cells in Graves' hyperthyroidism and ophthalmopathy.

Material: peripheral blood mononuclear cells (PBMCs), obtained at new diagnosis, from a patient treated with antithyroid drugs. The source is a woman under 30 with Graves disease.

This clonotype was detected ten times or more. The chain uses TRBV20-1 and TRBJ2-7; 8 nucleotides line up with TRBD2. The CDR3 sequence is 13 residues long. Germline trimming cut 5 bases from V and 6 bases from J; bases unmatched to any gene: 9. Germline V gene sequence: CDR1 DFQATT, CDR2 SNEGSKA (reference sequence). The CDR3 coding sequence is TGCAGTGCTGGACAAGCGGGAGTCCTCGAGCAGTACTTC. This translates into CSAGQAGVLEQYF.

This clonotype turned up a few times. The chain carries TRBV28 and TRBJ1-2; TRBD1 matches 8 bases. Germline lookup yields CDR1 MDHEN and CDR2 SYDVKM. J gave up 1 base and V 8 bases, and 18 bases lay outside the gene matches. The CDR3 consists of 18 residues. As DNA, the CDR3 is TGTGCCAGCCCTTCCGCCATCGGGGACAGGAGTTATAACTATGGCTACACCTTC. This translates into CASPSAIGDRSYNYGYTF.

The V call is TRBV4-1, the J call TRBJ2-3; unclear D gene. Germline CDR1 reads MGHRA; CDR2 reads YSYEKL. V lost 1 base and J lost 4, with 9 bases in between. This CDR3 spans 14 amino acids. CDR3 bases: TGCGCCAGCAGCCAAGTCAGGTCGGCAGATACGCAGTATTTT. Its protein product is CASSQVRSADTQYF.

In this sample, this clonotype turned up a few times. As the CDR3 is not closed by the conserved phenylalanine or tryptophan, this likely results from a read error. The chain is built from TRBV30 and TRBJ1-2; tentatively, D is TRBD1 (6 bases). Trimming removed 2 bases from V and 8 bases from J, with 15 bases in between. The CDR3 length is 13 residues. In germline, CDR1 is GTSNPN, CDR2 SVGIG (reference sequence). DNA for the CDR3: TGTGCCTGGAGTCACGGGGGCGCGGAGGGCTACACCCTC. Translation: CAWSHGGAEGYTL.

V and J are TRBV2 and TRBJ2-2, with 10 bases that match TRBD2. Germline CDR1 SNHLY, CDR2 FYNNEI. The CDR3 has 17 residues. The junction had 5 bases not matched to a gene; V was cut back by 0 bases and J by 4 bases. CDR3 DNA sequence: TGTGCCAGCAGTGAAGCGCTAACTAGCGGGGCCACCGGGGAGCTGTTTTTT. Translated, it gives CASSEALTSGATGELFF.

This clonotype was detected ten times or more. This chain uses TRBV28 with TRBJ2-7; the D gene is possibly TRBD1 (6 bases). In germline, CDR1 is MDHEN, CDR2 SYDVKM. The CDR3 runs 14 residues. Trimming removed 2 bases from V and 7 bases from J, with 15 bases in between. This CDR3 reads CASSLGTPSLEQYF. CDR3 sequence (DNA): TGTGCCAGCAGTTTAGGGACACCGAGCTTGGAGCAGTACTTC.

This clonotype was picked up a small number of times. This sequence joins TRBV19 and TRBJ2-1; D is unresolved. CDR1 LNHDA and CDR2 SQIVND come from the germline V gene (reference sequence). The ends were cut back, 1 base at V and 6 bases at J, with 1 base in the middle. The CDR3 has 11 amino acids. This CDR3 reads CASSIVNEQFF. CDR3 nucleotides: TGTGCCAGTAGTATAGTCAATGAGCAGTTCTTC.

The chain uses TRBV12-3 or TRBV12-4 and TRBJ1-1; D gene uncertain. V was cut by 7 bases and J by 8 bases, with 11 bases left in between. The CDR3 has 11 residues. CDR3: CASTRSGEAFF. CDR3 DNA: TGTGCCAGCACCCGGAGCGGGGAAGCTTTCTTT.

This clonotype was found many times. The V and J genes are TRBV12-3 or TRBV12-4 and TRBJ2-7; the match to TRBD1 covers 7 bases. This CDR3 has 13 residues. J lost 7 bases, V lost 7 bases, and 10 bases had no gene match. CDR3 DNA: TGTGCCAGCACTCCGGACAGGATGGGGGAGCAGTACTTC. Translating gives CASTPDRMGEQYF.

Turning to this clonotype: This sequence is one base from a far larger clone and is likely a read error. The genes are TRBV11-3 and TRBJ2-7, with 7 bases matching TRBD2. Germline CDR1 is SGHNT and CDR2 is YENEEA. The junction had 9 bases not matched to a gene; V was cut back by 3 bases and J by 7 bases. This CDR3 is 14 amino acids long. This CDR3 is CASSLGSGAVEQYF. CDR3 nucleotides: TGTGCCAGCAGCTTGGGGAGCGGGGCAGTTGAGCAGTACTTC.

This sequence joins TRBV5-6 and TRBJ2-4, with D possibly being TRBD1 or TRBD2 (5 bases each). V shed 1 base and J shed 0 bases, with 11 bases lying between them. The CDR3 consists of 16 residues. Germline CDR1 SGHDT, CDR2 YYEEEE. The CDR3 DNA reads as TGTGCCAGCAGCTTGTATGGGGGTCTAGCCAAAAACATTCAGTACTTC. This codes for CASSLYGGLAKNIQYF.

This clonotype appeared many times. The chain carries TRBV10-3 and TRBJ2-1; 7 positions match TRBD2. Looked up from germline, CDR1 is ENHRY and CDR2 is SYGVKD. V shed 6 bases and J 2 bases; nucleotides not matched to a gene: 13. This CDR3 has 17 residues. CDR3 region: CAISPGRAGLPYNEQFF. Here the CDR3 DNA reads TGTGCCATCAGCCCCGGGAGAGCGGGGCTCCCCTACAATGAGCAGTTCTTC.

This clonotype has a count of ten or more. CDR3 in DNA: TGTGCCAGCAGCCAACTGAACACCGGGGAGCTGTTTTTT. Amino acids: CASSQLNTGELFF. The chain recombines TRBV3-1 with TRBJ2-2; unclear D gene. Trimming shortened V by 2 bases and J by 1 base, and 2 bases separated the two germline ends. Per germline, CDR1 LGHDT and CDR2 YNNKEL (reference sequence). The length of the CDR3 is 13 residues.

This clonotype was counted a few times. CDR3 in DNA: TGTGCCAGCAGATCAATTCTAGCGGGAGAGTCTACCGCCTACAATGAGCAGTTCTTC. It yields the protein CASRSILAGESTAYNEQFF. This sequence joins TRBV6-2 or TRBV6-3 and TRBJ2-1, with 10 bases matching TRBD2. CDR1 is MNHEY and CDR2 is SVGEGT in the germline V gene. The CDR3 is 19 amino acids. V trimming: 6 bases; J trimming: 2 bases; junction bases outside the gene matches: 16.

This clonotype was seen many times. The J gene is TRBJ1-5, the V gene TRBV6-1; no definite D call. The germline gives CDR1 MNHNS, CDR2 SASEGT. The CDR3 spans 13 residues. V was pared by 5 bases and J by 6 bases, with 11 bases between. The CDR3 protein is CASSILRGQPQHF. CDR3 bases: TGTGCCAGCAGTATACTACGGGGTCAGCCCCAGCATTTT.

The chain carries TRBV6-2 or TRBV6-3 and TRBJ2-4, with TRBD2 identical over 15 bases. CDR1 and CDR2 (germline): MNHEY, SVGEGT. CDR3 length: 19 amino acids. V lost 4 bases, J lost 4 bases, and 11 bases stayed unmatched. Written as DNA, the CDR3 is TGTGCCAGCAGTTCGCTTCCACCCGGGACTAGCGGGAGGAAAAACATTCAGTACTTC. It encodes CASSSLPPGTSGRKNIQYF.

The V call is TRBV29-1, the J call TRBJ2-1; 8 bases are a match to TRBD2. The CDR3 is 15 residues long. J was trimmed by 1 base and V by 2 bases; bases with no gene match: 4. Germline CDR1 reads SQVTM; CDR2 reads ANQGSEA. CDR3 nucleotides: TGCAGCGTTGAAATTAGCGGGAAATCCTACAATGAGCAGTTCTTC. As protein: CSVEISGKSYNEQFF.

The V and J genes are TRBV6-1 and TRBJ1-2; tentative D call: TRBD1 (5 bases). CDR1 is MNHNS, CDR2 SASEGT, per germline. CDR3 length: 13 residues. V was pared by 4 bases and J by 4 bases, with 10 bases between. In DNA form, the CDR3 reads TGTGCCAGCAGTGTAGCAGGGATCTATGGCTACACCTTC. Translation gives CASSVAGIYGYTF.

This clonotype was seen at least ten times. The chain uses TRBV3-1 and TRBJ2-3; D may be TRBD2 (6 bases). The CDR3 spans 14 residues. Per the germline V gene, CDR1 is LGHDT and CDR2 is YNNKEL (reference sequence). V shed 6 bases and J shed 1 base, with 11 bases lying between them. The CDR3 region has the DNA TGTGCCAGCAGGTTATTAGCGGGCACAGATACGCAGTATTTT. Translating it yields CASRLLAGTDTQYF.

This chain links TRBV27 with TRBJ2-7, with 7 bases aligning to TRBD1. The CDR3 sequence is 15 residues long. V was pared by 6 bases and J by 3 bases, with 11 bases of the junction left unmatched. Germline V gives CDR1 MNHEY, CDR2 SMNVEV (reference sequence). CDR3 in amino acids: CASSPLTTGNYEQYF. In DNA, the CDR3 is TGTGCCAGCAGCCCACTTACGACAGGGAACTACGAGCAGTACTTC.

A few counts support this clonotype. This chain links TRBV6-1 with TRBJ2-1; 10 nucleotides agree with TRBD1. The germline CDR1 and CDR2 sequences are MNHNS and SASEGT. CDR3 length equals 15 residues. With 2 bases clipped from V and 8 bases from J, the junction kept 6 bases outside the gene matches. CDR3 nucleotides: TGTGCCAGCAGTGAAAGGACAGGGGGTGAGGATGAGCAGTTCTTC. Its protein is CASSERTGGEDEQFF.

Only a few counts were recorded for this clonotype. The chain recombines TRBV10-3 with TRBJ2-3, with TRBD2 matching 14 bases. Losses at the gene ends were 4 bases for V and 6 bases for J; bases not matched to a gene: 15. The CDR3 runs to 19 residues. CDR1 ENHRY and CDR2 SYGVKD come from the germline V gene. CDR3 protein: CAISGLGQGGLAGVDTQYF. The CDR3 region has the DNA TGTGCCATCAGTGGACTCGGACAGGGGGGACTAGCGGGAGTGGATACGCAGTATTTT.

Notes on this clonotype: With only one base between it and a far larger clone, this is likely a read error. This CDR3 is CASTRGGLAGGYEQFF. The CDR3 region has the DNA TGTGCCAGCACACGAGGGGGACTAGCGGGAGGGTACGAGCAGTTCTTC. This sequence joins TRBV28 and TRBJ2-1; TRBD2 agrees at 16 bases. After removal of 7 bases from V and 10 bases from J, the junction contained 10 bases not matched to a gene. Germline V gives CDR1 MDHEN, CDR2 SYDVKM. The CDR3 length is 16 residues.

This clonotype was seen at least ten times. The J gene is TRBJ2-1, the V gene TRBV28; possibly TRBD1 or TRBD2 for D (5 bases each). The end of the DNA is better explained by TRBJ2-5, so the J call may be wrong. This CDR3 has 14 residues. CDR1 and CDR2 from the germline V gene are MDHEN and SYDVKM. The CDR3 nucleotides are TGTGCCAGCAGTCCGTGGGGGTTCCAAGAGACCCAGTACTTC. This encodes CASSPWGFQETQYF.